A single TCR beta chain is shown here with its context. The sample is drawn from a study of blood T cell repertoires in COVID-19. Overall study: Sources were T cells, B-cell-depleted T cells, or PBMCs; the material itself was cDNA or gDNA.

The protocol was immunoSEQ multiplex PCR, while the TCRdb copy is restricted to in-frame clones and leaves out a portion. The sample lists about 95,000 clones, approximately 88% occurring once. CDR3 length: 16 amino acids. V lost 0 bases to trimming and J lost 7 bases; unmatched junction nucleotides: 5. V is TRBV23-1 and J is TRBJ2-1; 11 bases align to TRBD2. TRBV23-1 is identified as an open reading frame with a role that is uncertain. The source of this sequence is an older woman with acute or convalescent COVID-19. The sequenced sample consisted of peripheral blood. CDR3 bases: TGCGCCAGCAGTCAATCTCGACTAGCGGGGACTAATGAGCAGTTCTTC. It specifies CASSQSRLAGTNEQFF.